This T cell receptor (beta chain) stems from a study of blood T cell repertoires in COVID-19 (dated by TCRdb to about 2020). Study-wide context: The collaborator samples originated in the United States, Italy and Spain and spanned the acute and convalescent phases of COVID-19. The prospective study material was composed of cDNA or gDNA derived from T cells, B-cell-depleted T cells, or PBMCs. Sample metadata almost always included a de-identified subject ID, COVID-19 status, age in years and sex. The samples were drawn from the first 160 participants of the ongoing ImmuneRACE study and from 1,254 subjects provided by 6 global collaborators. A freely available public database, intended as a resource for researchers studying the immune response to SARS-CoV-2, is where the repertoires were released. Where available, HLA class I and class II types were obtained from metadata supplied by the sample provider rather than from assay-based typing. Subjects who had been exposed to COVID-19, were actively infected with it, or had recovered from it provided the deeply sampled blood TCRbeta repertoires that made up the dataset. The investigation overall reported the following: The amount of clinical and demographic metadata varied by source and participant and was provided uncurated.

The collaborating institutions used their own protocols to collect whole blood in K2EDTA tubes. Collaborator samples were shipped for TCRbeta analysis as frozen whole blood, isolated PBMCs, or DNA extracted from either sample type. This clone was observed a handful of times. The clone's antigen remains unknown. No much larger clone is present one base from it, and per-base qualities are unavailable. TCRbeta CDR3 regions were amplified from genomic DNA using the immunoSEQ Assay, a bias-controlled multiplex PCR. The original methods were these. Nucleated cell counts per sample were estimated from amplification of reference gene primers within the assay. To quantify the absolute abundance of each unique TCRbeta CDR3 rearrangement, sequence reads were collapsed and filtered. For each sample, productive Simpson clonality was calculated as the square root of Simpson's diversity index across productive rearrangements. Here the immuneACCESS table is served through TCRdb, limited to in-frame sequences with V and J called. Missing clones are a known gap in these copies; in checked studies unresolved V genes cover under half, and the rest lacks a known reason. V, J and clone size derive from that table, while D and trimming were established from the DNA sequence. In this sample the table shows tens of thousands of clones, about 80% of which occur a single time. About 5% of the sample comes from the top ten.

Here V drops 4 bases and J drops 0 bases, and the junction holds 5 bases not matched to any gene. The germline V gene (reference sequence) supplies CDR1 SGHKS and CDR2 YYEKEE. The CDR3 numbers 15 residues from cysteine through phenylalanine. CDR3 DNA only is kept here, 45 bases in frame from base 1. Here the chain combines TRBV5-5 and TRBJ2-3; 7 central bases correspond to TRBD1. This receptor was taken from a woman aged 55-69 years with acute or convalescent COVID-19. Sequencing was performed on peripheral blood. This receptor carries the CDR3 CASSPRGQSTDTQYF. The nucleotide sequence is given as TGTGCCAGCAGCCCCCGGGGACAGAGCACAGATACGCAGTATTTT.